The 16 T cell receptor beta chains below all came from one sample that was sequenced in a study of blood T cell repertoires in COVID-19. Profiled with immunoSEQ multiplex PCR; TCRdb holds only in-frame clones, not every one. The sample lists nearly 200,000 clones, approximately 91% occurring once. The sequenced material came from peripheral blood. The receptors shown here come from a middle-aged woman who had recovered from COVID-19.

The chain has TRBV9 and TRBJ2-1; 8 nucleotides align to TRBD2. CDR3 length equals 15 residues. J lost 7 bases, V lost 3 bases, and 9 bases had no gene match. Germline CDR1 SGDLS, CDR2 YYNGEE. The CDR3 is CASSGSSGSQNEQFF. Written as DNA, the CDR3 is TGTGCCAGCAGCGGGTCCAGCGGGAGTCAGAATGAGCAGTTCTTC.

In its sample, this clone was seen once. This chain's CDR3 is CASSLVAGERGYTF. The DNA of the CDR3 is TGTGCCAGCAGTTTAGTCGCGGGGGAAAGGGGCTACACCTTC. The chain employs TRBV28 and TRBJ1-2; D perhaps matches TRBD1 (5 bases). Trimming took 2 bases from V and 8 from J, leaving 15 bases between them. This CDR3 is 14 amino acids long. Germline V gene sequence: CDR1 MDHEN, CDR2 SYDVKM.

The genes are TRBV25-1 and TRBJ1-2; D is perhaps TRBD1 (5 bases). This CDR3 comprises 14 residues. Per germline, CDR1 MGHDK and CDR2 SYGVNS. V was cut by 3 bases and J by 4 bases, with 12 bases left in between. CDR3 nucleotides: TGTGCCAGCAGTGACGGGGGACGCGGCTATGGCTACACCTTC. Its translation: CASSDGGRGYGYTF.

The rearrangement uses TRBV7-2 and TRBJ2-5; 9 nucleotides line up with TRBD2. This CDR3 contains 13 residues. Germline CDR1 SGHTA, CDR2 FQGNSA. V was pared by 4 bases and J by 5 bases, with 2 bases of the junction left unmatched. CDR3 sequence reads: CASSYGLAETQYF. CDR3 coding DNA: TGTGCCAGCAGCTACGGACTAGCGGAGACCCAGTACTTC.

V is TRBV7-8 and J is TRBJ2-1; 8 bases fit TRBD2. Germline values: CDR1 SGHVS, CDR2 FQNEAQ. This CDR3 has 15 amino acids. The V gene end was trimmed by 5 bases and the J gene end by 0 bases; junction bases not matched to a gene: 3. The CDR3 DNA reads TGTGCCAGCAGCCCACTAGCGGCCTCCTACAATGAGCAGTTCTTC. It encodes CASSPLAASYNEQFF.

The chain couples TRBV7-9 to TRBJ2-3; the match to TRBD2 covers 9 bases. J gave up 2 bases and V 3 bases, and 15 bases lay outside the gene matches. Germline CDR1 reads SEHNR; CDR2 reads FQNEAQ (reference sequence). This CDR3 contains 19 residues. CDR3 sequence: CASSFPSGGREGYTDTQYF. CDR3 coding DNA: TGTGCCAGCAGCTTCCCGTCTGGTGGGCGGGAGGGATACACAGATACGCAGTATTTT.

This chain joins TRBV3-1 (or the pseudogene TRBV3-2) and TRBJ2-1, with 7 bases identical to TRBD2. Germline lookup yields CDR1 LGHDT and CDR2 YNNKEL (reference sequence). This CDR3 contains 16 residues. Trimming removed 1 base from V and 7 bases from J; junction bases left unmatched: 10. The CDR3 loop reads CASSQGLPGLTNEQFF. CDR3 nucleotides: TGTGCCAGCAGCCAAGGCCTGCCGGGACTAACGAATGAGCAGTTCTTC.

The J gene is TRBJ2-1, the V gene TRBV6-2 or TRBV6-3; TRBD1 agrees at 9 bases. This CDR3 contains 14 residues. Germline lookup yields CDR1 MNHEY and CDR2 SVGEGT. V was clipped by 0 bases and J by 6 bases; unmatched bases: 0. The CDR3, as DNA: TGTGCCAGCAGTTACTCGACAGGGGGCAATGAGCAGTTCTTC. Translated: CASSYSTGGNEQFF.

This rearrangement joins TRBV12-5 to TRBJ2-3, with D hard to call. In germline, CDR1 is LGHNT, CDR2 FRNRAP. CDR3 size: 12 residues. V lost 4 bases to trimming and J lost 3 bases, with 5 bases between them. This CDR3 reads CASGSSTDTQYF. CDR3 sequence (DNA): TGTGCTAGTGGTTCCAGTACAGATACGCAGTATTTT.

The genes are TRBV3-1 (or the pseudogene TRBV3-2) and TRBJ2-1, with 10 bases that match TRBD1. J gave up 4 bases and V 4 bases, and 10 bases lay outside the gene matches. Germline CDR1 is LGHDT and CDR2 is YNNKEL (reference sequence). The length of the CDR3 is 17 residues. The CDR3 DNA reads as TGTGCCAGCAGCCGAGGCTTGGACAGGGGGAGTTACAATGAGCAGTTCTTC. Translation: CASSRGLDRGSYNEQFF.

The chain recombines TRBV10-1 with TRBJ2-2; TRBD2 aligns across 16 bases. The CDR3 runs 18 residues. Germline V gene lookup returns CDR1 WNHNN and CDR2 SYGVQD (reference sequence). J was trimmed by 8 bases and V by 0 bases; bases with no gene match: 6. In DNA form, the CDR3 reads TGCGCCAGCAGTGAGTCGGGGGGACTAGCGGGAGGGCCAGGGGAGCTGTTTTTT. Amino acids: CASSESGGLAGGPGELFF.

This clone was picked up one time. The V and J genes are TRBV12-3 or TRBV12-4 and TRBJ1-2; D call uncertain. CDR3 size: 12 residues. V shed 3 bases and J shed 3 bases, with 5 bases lying between them. The CDR3: CASSFADYGYTF. The CDR3 bases are TGTGCCAGCAGTTTTGCAGACTATGGCTACACCTTC.

The J gene is TRBJ2-1, the V gene TRBV28; 10 bases fit TRBD2. V shed 3 bases and J 5 bases; nucleotides not matched to a gene: 10. CDR3 length: 17 amino acids. CDR1 MDHEN and CDR2 SYDVKM come from the germline V gene. As DNA, the CDR3 is TGTGCCAGCAGTTTCGGACTAGCGGCCTGGAGACACAATGAGCAGTTCTTC. Translated: CASSFGLAAWRHNEQFF.

This sequence joins TRBV27 and TRBJ2-7, with TRBD2 identical over 12 bases. Germline assignment: CDR1 MNHEY and CDR2 SMNVEV (reference sequence). This CDR3 is 15 amino acids long. With V trimmed by 6 bases and J by 0 bases, 3 bases remained unmatched. Here the CDR3 reads CASSETSGSSYEQYF. CDR3 bases: TGTGCCAGCAGCGAGACTAGCGGGAGCTCCTACGAGCAGTACTTC.

CDR3 loop: CASTRDSLYEQYF. The CDR3 DNA follows: TGTGCCAGCACCCGGGACAGTCTCTACGAGCAGTACTTC. The chain combines TRBV12-3 or TRBV12-4 with TRBJ2-7; 7 nucleotides agree with TRBD1. V lost 7 bases to trimming and J lost 3 bases; unmatched junction nucleotides: 6. The CDR3 length is 13 residues.

The chain employs TRBV4-3 and TRBJ1-2, with D uncertain. Trimming left V 1 base short and J 4 bases short, with 13 bases between. The CDR3 extends over 15 amino acids. Germline-derived CDR1 and CDR2 are LGHNA and YSLEER. The CDR3 region has the DNA TGCGCCAGCAGCCAAGTCCTTACAGAAGTCTATGGCTACACCTTC. Translated, it gives CASSQVLTEVYGYTF.